This TCR beta chain is drawn from a study of cytomegalovirus exposure and HLA in healthy donors. Turning to the study itself: A later analysis reported the same platform for the 95 to 150 validation repertoires and the roughly 700 first-cohort repertoires.

TCRdb keeps only in-frame clones here, not all; method: immunoSEQ multiplex PCR. Of 160,000 or so clones listed, approximately 89% are singletons. The CDR3 is made up of 18 amino acids. Germline CDR1 is KGHSH and CDR2 is LQKENI. J gave up 0 bases and V 3 bases, and 13 bases lay outside the gene matches. The clonotype was recovered from a young man in good health and CMV-seropositive. V is TRBV18 and J is TRBJ1-2; TRBD1 agrees at 7 bases. The sequencing input was PBMCs. CDR3: CASSPYRGGQLTNYGYTF. The CDR3 nucleotides read TGTGCCAGCTCACCCTACAGAGGGGGACAGCTCACTAACTATGGCTACACCTTC.